This entry is about one TCR beta chain. The sample holds other DNA sequences that translate to the same CDR3. Sampling of blood occurred at baseline, cycle 4 day 1, and cycle 7 day 1. The sample is drawn from a study of OX40 agonist ivuxolimab in advanced cancers. CDR3 length: 12 residues. Germline CDR1 reads SGHRS; CDR2 reads YFSETQ. V was trimmed by 0 bases and J by 3 bases, leaving 4 bases between them. Repertoires were generated with immunoSEQ multiplex PCR, while TCRdb's copy carries only in-frame clones and drops some. This table has about 44,000 clones, under 95% appearing once. The source of this sequence is an adult with an advanced solid tumor such as melanoma, head and neck, liver or kidney cancer. The input for sequencing was CD4+ or CD8+ T cells sorted from blood, taken in a trial of the OX40 agonist ivuxolimab. The chain is built from TRBV5-1 and TRBJ2-7; D unclear. The CDR3 nucleotides are TGCGCCAGCAGCTTGGAGGGCTACGAGCAGTACTTC. Its protein is CASSLEGYEQYF.